The sequence of this T cell receptor beta chain was determined in a study of CD8+CD57+ T cells in acquired aplastic anemia. Study-wide context: The DNA of sorted CD4+ and CD8+ cells averaged roughly 3 ug.

It was genomic DNA that served as the template for profiling TCR beta VDJ and CDR3. MiXCR was run by TCRdb on the reads, yielding one entry per CDR3 protein. The table records approximately 380,000 distinct CDR3 sequences, 55% to 75% of them present only once. Germline loops: CDR1 DFQATT, CDR2 SNEGSKA (reference sequence). V shed 4 bases and J shed 4 bases, with 17 bases lying between them. CDR3 length: 15 residues. The sequenced sample was sorted CD4+, CD8+, or CD8+CD57+ T cells (not recorded which) from PBMCs. This sequence was found in a human donor in good health, serving as a control. The chain has TRBV20-1 and TRBJ2-1; D possibly corresponds to TRBD2 (5 bases). As DNA, the CDR3 is TGCAGTGCTACGTCCCGACACCCGGGGTACAATGAGCAGTTCTTC. This translates into CSATSRHPGYNEQFF.